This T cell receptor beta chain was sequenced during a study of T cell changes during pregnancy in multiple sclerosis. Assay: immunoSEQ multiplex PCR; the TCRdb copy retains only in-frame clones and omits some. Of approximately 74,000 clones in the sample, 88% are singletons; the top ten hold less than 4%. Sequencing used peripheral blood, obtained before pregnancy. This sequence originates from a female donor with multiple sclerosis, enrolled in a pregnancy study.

As DNA, the CDR3 is TGTGCCAGCAGTTACATAGGTTATCTCGGGAATGAGCAGTTCTTC. Translating gives CASSYIGYLGNEQFF. J is TRBJ2-1 and V is TRBV6-5; D unresolved. This CDR3 is built from 15 residues. Germline CDR1 is MNHEY and CDR2 is SVGAGI. V was clipped by 2 bases and J by 7 bases, with 15 bases between them.